The 30 T cell receptor beta chains reported below all come from one sample, sequenced in a study of blood T cell repertoires in COVID-19. Assay: immunoSEQ multiplex PCR; the TCRdb copy retains only in-frame clones and omits some. This sample has roughly 270,000 clones, with less than 85% found just once. Sample: PBMCs or T cells enriched from blood (not recorded which). All receptors derive from a woman in her fifties or sixties who had recovered from COVID-19.

The genes are TRBV27 and TRBJ1-1, with 7 bases matching TRBD1. Germline CDR1 is MNHEY and CDR2 is SMNVEV (reference sequence). V dropped 5 bases and J dropped 4; count of bases not matched to a gene: 19. The CDR3 covers 18 residues. The chain's CDR3 is CASSLNYRGEVGRTEAFF. The CDR3 nucleotides are TGTGCCAGCAGTCTCAATTACAGGGGCGAGGTTGGACGCACTGAAGCTTTCTTT.

The genes are TRBV7-9 and TRBJ2-4; possible D gene TRBD1, 5 bases. The germline V gene encodes CDR1 SEHNR and CDR2 FQNEAQ (reference sequence). The CDR3 runs 16 residues. V was pared by 4 bases and J by 0 bases, with 13 bases between. The CDR3 spells CASSSTGALAKNIQYF. CDR3 DNA: TGTGCCAGCAGCTCCACAGGAGCTTTAGCCAAAAACATTCAGTACTTC.

The chain couples TRBV6-4 to TRBJ1-2, with 10 positions matching TRBD1. The CDR3 contains 16 residues. The germline CDR1 and CDR2 sequences are MRHNA and SNTAGT. V lost 6 bases and J lost 2; bases outside the gene matches: 9. CDR3 coding DNA: TGTGCCAGCAGGCCGGTAGGGACAGGGGACAACTATGGCTACACCTTC. Translated, it gives CASRPVGTGDNYGYTF.

The chain carries TRBV19 and TRBJ1-2, with a tentative D call TRBD1 (5 bases). The CDR3 extends over 16 amino acids. From germline, CDR1 is LNHDA and CDR2 SQIVND (reference sequence). Trimming cost V 6 bases and J 4 bases, with 21 bases left between them. The DNA for the CDR3 is TGTGCCAGTAGCGACGCTATGGGAAGCAGGGTCTATGGCTACACCTTC. Translated: CASSDAMGSRVYGYTF.

The chain uses TRBV7-2 and TRBJ2-5, with 9 bases aligning to TRBD1. Trimming at V came to 4 bases and at J to 5 bases, leaving 5 bases not matched to a gene. Germline V gives CDR1 SGHTA, CDR2 FQGNSA. The CDR3 consists of 14 residues. CDR3 coding DNA: TGTGCCAGCAGCTACAGGGGGCTTGGGGAGACCCAGTACTTC. Amino acid sequence: CASSYRGLGETQYF.

CDR3 sequence: CASRPGQLSGNTIYF. The DNA of the CDR3 is TGTGCCTCACGCCCGGGACAGCTCTCTGGAAACACCATATATTTT. The rearrangement links TRBV28 to TRBJ1-3; TRBD1 matches at 7 bases. V trimming: 11 bases; J trimming: 0 bases; junction bases outside the gene matches: 10. Germline lookup yields CDR1 MDHEN and CDR2 SYDVKM. This CDR3 comprises 15 residues.

The J gene is TRBJ1-1, the V gene TRBV5-4; no definite D call. The CDR3 runs 15 residues. With 3 bases removed from V and 5 bases from J, the gap between germline ends came to 17 bases. CDR1 and CDR2 from the germline V gene are SGHNT and YYREEE (reference sequence). The CDR3 coding sequence is TGTGCCAGCAGCTATGGTCCAGGCCGTTTTACTGAAGCTTTCTTT. It codes for CASSYGPGRFTEAFF.

This chain links TRBV2 with TRBJ2-4; D is undetermined. Looked up from germline, CDR1 is SNHLY and CDR2 is FYNNEI. The CDR3 has 12 residues. Trimming took 4 bases from V and 9 from J, leaving 10 bases between them. CDR3 in amino acids: CASSGLPGIQYF. CDR3 DNA: TGTGCCAGCAGTGGACTGCCCGGCATTCAGTACTTC.

CDR3 nucleotide sequence: TGTGCCAGCAGCTTGCTCGAATCGGACAGGGGGGTTCCCGGGGAGCTGTTTTTT. Translation gives CASSLLESDRGVPGELFF. J is TRBJ2-2 and V is TRBV11-2; 10 bases are a match to TRBD1. The CDR3 covers 18 residues. J lost 6 bases, V lost 3 bases, and 13 bases had no gene match. Germline V CDR1 and CDR2: SGHAT, FQNNGV. The variable domain in full, with the rest retrieved from reference TRBV11-2 and TRBJ2-2, is EAGVAQSPRYKIIEKRQSVAFWCNPISGHATLYWYQQILGQGPKLLIQFQNNGVVDDSQLPKDRFSAERLKGVDSTLKIQPAKLEDSAVYLCASSLLESDRGVPGELFFGEGSRLTVL.

This chain links TRBV2 with TRBJ1-1; D not certain. The CDR3 extends over 13 amino acids. Trimming cost V 3 bases and J 10 bases, with 15 bases left between them. CDR1 SNHLY and CDR2 FYNNEI come from the germline V gene. The CDR3: CASSDWVEFLAFF. CDR3 nucleotide sequence: TGTGCCAGCAGTGACTGGGTGGAGTTCCTAGCTTTCTTT.

DNA of the CDR3: TGTGCCAGCAGTTACCTGACAGCGCCTCTGAACACTGAAGCTTTCTTT. This sequence encodes CASSYLTAPLNTEAFF. The V and J genes are TRBV6-5 and TRBJ1-1; TRBD1 might be the D (5 bases). This CDR3 is 16 amino acids long. Per germline, CDR1 MNHEY and CDR2 SVGAGI. V gave up 2 bases and J gave up 0 bases, with 13 bases separating them.

The chain couples TRBV5-6 to TRBJ1-2; D is possibly TRBD1 (5 bases). CDR1 and CDR2 (germline): SGHDT, YYEEEE. V dropped 0 bases and J dropped 8 bases, with 14 bases sitting between them. There are 14 residues in the CDR3. The CDR3: CASSLVQEPEGYTF. For the CDR3, the DNA is TGTGCCAGCAGCTTGGTACAGGAACCCGAGGGCTACACCTTC.

In its sample, this clone was seen once. V gene TRBV2 combines with J gene TRBJ2-7; tentatively, D is TRBD1 (5 bases). Looked up from germline, CDR1 is SNHLY and CDR2 is FYNNEI. The CDR3 is 13 amino acids. The V gene lost 11 bases and the J gene lost 6 bases, with 20 bases spanning the gap. The CDR3 protein is CAGNGRALGEQYF. The CDR3 region has the DNA TGTGCCGGCAACGGCAGGGCCCTCGGCGAGCAGTACTTC.

The DNA for the CDR3 is TGTGCCAGCAGTGAAGGGATTCAGGGTTGGCATTTT. It yields the protein CASSEGIQGWHF. This chain links TRBV6-1 with TRBJ1-5, with a weak D call TRBD1 (5 bases). This CDR3 has 12 amino acids. The V gene lost 1 base and the J gene lost 15 bases, with 13 bases spanning the gap. Germline loops: CDR1 MNHNS, CDR2 SASEGT.

The CDR3 region is CASSSWTGLTSYEQYF. CDR3 sequence (DNA): TGTGCCAGCAGCTCCTGGACAGGGTTGACCTCCTACGAGCAGTACTTC. The V and J genes are TRBV11-2 and TRBJ2-7; TRBD1 aligns across 8 bases. Trimming at V came to 4 bases and at J to 0 bases, leaving 8 bases not matched to a gene. CDR3 size: 16 residues. Germline CDR1 is SGHAT and CDR2 is FQNNGV.

This chain uses TRBV5-1 with TRBJ2-7; D is unclear. Trimming took off 0 bases at V and 0 bases at J, with 10 bases between the two ends. CDR1 SGHRS and CDR2 YFSETQ come from the germline V gene. The length of the CDR3 is 15 residues. The CDR3 sequence is CASSLASPFSYEQYF. CDR3 DNA: TGCGCCAGCAGCTTGGCTAGTCCTTTCTCCTACGAGCAGTACTTC. Using reference TRBV5-1 and TRBJ2-7 for the parts outside the CDR3, the full variable domain is KAGVTQTPRYLIKTRGQQVTLSCSPISGHRSVSWYQQTPGQGLQFLFEYFSETQRNKGNFPGRFSGRQFSNSRSEMNVSTLELGDSALYLCASSLASPFSYEQYFGPGTRLTVT.

The chain joins TRBV7-2 to TRBJ1-6; 8 nucleotides align to TRBD1. The V segment lost 7 bases and the J segment 7 bases; nucleotides outside the gene matches: 9. The CDR3 is 15 residues long. CDR1 is SGHTA, CDR2 FQGNSA, per germline. The CDR3 DNA follows: TGTGCCAGCACTCCTGACAGGGGCCGGAATTCACCCCTCCACTTT. It specifies CASTPDRGRNSPLHF.

This rearrangement joins TRBV21-1 to TRBJ2-6; the D call TRBD2 from the table was never checked on the DNA. TRBV21-1 is noted as a pseudogene. This CDR3 is 22 amino acids long. The CDR3 DNA reads TGTGCCAGCAGCAAAAGGTGTCGGACTAGCGGGACTCCTCCCTCTGGGGCCAACGTCCTGACTTTC. It is translated as CASSKRCRTSGTPPSGANVLTF.

The rearrangement links TRBV27 to TRBJ1-1; no reliable D call. The CDR3 is 14 amino acids. Germline CDR1 reads MNHEY; CDR2 reads SMNVEV (reference sequence). The germline V and J ends were trimmed by 6 bases and 1 base, with 12 bases remaining between them. CDR3 sequence reads: CASRALSGNTEAFF. The DNA of the CDR3 is TGTGCCAGCAGGGCCCTGTCAGGGAACACTGAAGCTTTCTTT.

The chain employs TRBV9 and TRBJ1-2; 11 positions match TRBD1. The CDR3 is 15 amino acids. V dropped 0 bases and J dropped 4; count of bases not matched to a gene: 2. Germline assignment: CDR1 SGDLS and CDR2 YYNGEE. As DNA, the CDR3 is TGTGCCAGCAGCGTAGAGGGACAGGGGGTCTATGGCTACACCTTC. It is translated as CASSVEGQGVYGYTF.

The chain is built from TRBV10-3 and TRBJ1-1, with D unclear. The V end lost 0 bases, the J end lost 2 bases, and 4 bases lay between the germline ends. CDR1 ENHRY and CDR2 SYGVKD come from the germline V gene. CDR3 length equals 13 residues. The CDR3 region is CAISESLNTEAFF. The CDR3 coding sequence is TGTGCCATCAGTGAGTCCCTAAACACTGAAGCTTTCTTT.

The chain recombines TRBV3-1 (or the pseudogene TRBV3-2) with TRBJ2-3, with a possible D match to TRBD2 (5 bases). The V end lost 4 bases, the J end lost 4 bases, and 18 bases lay between the germline ends. CDR1 LGHDT and CDR2 YNNKEL come from the germline V gene (reference sequence). There are 16 residues in the CDR3. Here the CDR3 DNA reads TGTGCCAGCAGCCTTGGACTCCTGGGGATGTCAGATACGCAGTATTTT. It is translated as CASSLGLLGMSDTQYF.

The rearrangement uses TRBV18 and TRBJ2-2; 9 nucleotides align to TRBD1. The V gene's germline CDR1 is KGHSH and CDR2 LQKENI. J was trimmed by 1 base and V by 3 bases; bases with no gene match: 0. CDR3 size: 15 residues. CDR3 amino acids: CASSPGQGNTGELFF. Here the CDR3 DNA reads TGTGCCAGCTCACCGGGACAGGGGAACACCGGGGAGCTGTTTTTT.

This chain uses TRBV25-1 with TRBJ1-3; D is perhaps TRBD1 (5 bases). V lost 8 bases to trimming and J lost 0 bases, with 17 bases between them. Per the germline V gene, CDR1 is MGHDK and CDR2 is SYGVNS. The CDR3 covers 16 residues. The CDR3 here is CASSRLQESSGNTIYF. The DNA for the CDR3 is TGTGCCAGCTCCCGATTACAGGAATCCTCTGGAAACACCATATATTTT.

The genes are TRBV3-1 (or the pseudogene TRBV3-2) and TRBJ1-3; 8 bases are a match to TRBD1. Germline trimming cut 2 bases from V and 3 bases from J; bases unmatched to any gene: 12. CDR1 is LGHDT, CDR2 YNNKEL, per germline (reference sequence). This CDR3 comprises 18 residues. CDR3 sequence reads: CASSQNLGTGGDGNTIYF. The CDR3 coding sequence is TGTGCCAGCAGCCAAAATCTGGGGACAGGCGGAGATGGAAACACCATATATTTT.

The rearrangement joins TRBV4-1 to TRBJ1-6; perhaps TRBD1 as D (6 bases). Trimming took 0 bases from V and 9 from J, leaving 18 bases between them. Looked up from germline, CDR1 is MGHRA and CDR2 is YSYEKL. The CDR3 runs 17 residues. For the CDR3, the DNA is TGCGCCAGCAGCCAAGATTTGGCTGGCAGGGGAGTTTCACCCCTCCACTTT. Protein: CASSQDLAGRGVSPLHF.

The chain carries TRBV6-6 and TRBJ2-3; 8 bases match TRBD2. CDR3 size: 17 residues. Per the germline V gene, CDR1 is MNHNY and CDR2 is SVGAGI (reference sequence). After removal of 5 bases from V and 0 bases from J, the junction contained 10 bases not matched to a gene. CDR3 DNA: TGTGCCAGCAGTCGGCGAGCGGGGGCCCCTAGCACAGATACGCAGTATTTT. Protein product: CASSRRAGAPSTDTQYF.

This chain links TRBV29-1 with TRBJ2-1; 7 bases are shared with TRBD2. The germline V gene has CDR1 SQVTM and CDR2 ANQGSEA. Germline trimming cut 6 bases from V and 4 bases from J; bases unmatched to any gene: 6. This CDR3 is built from 13 residues. CDR3 residues: CSVLTGGYNEQFF. The CDR3 DNA follows: TGCAGCGTCCTGACGGGAGGTTACAATGAGCAGTTCTTC.

As DNA, the CDR3 is TGCGCCAGCAGCGTTACAGGGGACGGGAATCAGCCCCAGCATTTT. The encoded protein is CASSVTGDGNQPQHF. This chain joins TRBV5-1 and TRBJ1-5; 7 bases are shared with TRBD1. The ends lost 4 bases at V and 4 bases at J; junction bases unmatched: 8. CDR1 is SGHRS and CDR2 is YFSETQ in the germline V gene. The CDR3 consists of 15 residues.

This chain joins TRBV5-1 and TRBJ1-3, with D uncertain. In germline, CDR1 is SGHRS, CDR2 YFSETQ. CDR3 size: 13 residues. Trimming pared 4 bases from V and 0 bases from J, leaving 5 bases between. Here the CDR3 DNA reads TGCGCCAGCAGCACCTACTCTGGAAACACCATATATTTT. Translating gives CASSTYSGNTIYF.